These 8 T cell receptor beta chains originate from one sample sequenced in a study of metastatic and nonmetastatic thyroid tumors. TCRdb recomputed clones from the PCR reads via MiXCR. This table has around 30,000 clones, approximately 4% appearing once. Before thyroid surgery, none of the patients had received any treatment. The specimen sequenced was blood. The receptors come from a female donor with papillary thyroid cancer or a benign thyroid nodule (not recorded which). Some clones in this sample may be carry-over from other donors' samples.

In its sample, this clone was seen a few times. V usage is TRBV6-1 and J usage is TRBJ2-3; D perhaps matches TRBD1 (6 bases). This CDR3 is built from 15 residues. Per the germline V gene, CDR1 is MNHNS and CDR2 is SASEGT. V was pared by 5 bases and J by 0 bases, with 12 bases between. Here the CDR3 reads CASSYQGSSTDTQYF. For the CDR3, the DNA is TGTGCCAGCAGTTATCAGGGGTCTAGCACAGATACGCAGTATTTT.

The chain joins TRBV25-1 to TRBJ2-7, with TRBD2 matching over 8 bases. CDR1 and CDR2 from the germline V gene are MGHDK and SYGVNS. This CDR3 contains 17 residues. Trimming at V came to 7 bases and at J to 2 bases, leaving 16 bases not matched to a gene. CDR3 protein: CASIIDSKAGATYEQYF. The CDR3 DNA sequence: TGTGCCAGCATAATCGATTCCAAAGCGGGAGCAACCTACGAGCAGTACTTC.

Many counts were recorded for this clone. This chain uses TRBV2 with TRBJ2-1; weak D call: TRBD1 (5 bases). The germline V gene has CDR1 SNHLY and CDR2 FYNNEI. The V end lost 6 bases, the J end lost 6 bases, and 12 bases lay between the germline ends. The CDR3 is 13 amino acids. CDR3 loop: CASSGAGFNEQFF. As DNA, the CDR3 is TGTGCCAGCAGCGGAGCAGGGTTCAATGAGCAGTTCTTC.

In its sample, this clone was seen many times. The chain links TRBV27 to TRBJ1-4; D gene unclear. This CDR3 is built from 14 residues. V shed 5 bases and J shed 6 bases, with 13 bases lying between them. Per germline, CDR1 MNHEY and CDR2 SMNVEV (reference sequence). CDR3 sequence: CASSPGMLDEKLFF. The CDR3 DNA is TGTGCCAGCAGTCCGGGGATGTTGGATGAAAAACTGTTTTTT.

Judged by abundance, this clone is medium-sized. This chain connects TRBV6-5 to TRBJ1-2; unclear D gene. The CDR3 spans 14 residues. V was clipped by 2 bases and J by 7 bases, with 14 bases between them. Germline V gene sequence: CDR1 MNHEY, CDR2 SVGAGI. The CDR3 is CASSYVGGLGGYTF. The CDR3 bases are TGTGCCAGCAGTTACGTCGGAGGACTAGGTGGCTACACCTTC.

In nucleotides, the CDR3 is TGCAGTGCTAACAACCTAGCGGGGAGCTCCTACAATGAGCAGTTCTTC. Translation gives CSANNLAGSSYNEQFF. The chain is built from TRBV20-1 and TRBJ2-1; TRBD2 matches at 9 bases. Germline V gene sequence: CDR1 DFQATT, CDR2 SNEGSKA (reference sequence). The CDR3 contains 16 residues. J was trimmed by 0 bases and V by 4 bases; bases with no gene match: 7.

This clone has a count of ten or more. The chain recombines TRBV6-1 with TRBJ1-4; possible D gene TRBD1, 5 bases. The CDR3 contains 14 residues. Trimming cost V 7 bases and J 7 bases, with 16 bases left between them. Germline CDR1 reads MNHNS; CDR2 reads SASEGT. The chain's CDR3 is CASTLHGAGEKLFF. Here the CDR3 DNA reads TGTGCCAGCACCCTTCACGGGGCGGGTGAAAAACTGTTTTTT.

This clone was recorded at least ten times. This chain connects TRBV20-1 to TRBJ1-5; 8 nucleotides agree with TRBD1. CDR3 length: 14 residues. J gave up 2 bases and V 6 bases, and 6 bases lay outside the gene matches. Germline V gives CDR1 DFQATT, CDR2 SNEGSKA (reference sequence). The CDR3 spells CSAADRVGNQPQHF. The CDR3 DNA reads TGCAGTGCCGCGGACAGGGTTGGCAATCAGCCCCAGCATTTT.